These T cell receptor beta chains were read from a single sample in a study of T cell responses to AZD1222 COVID-19 vaccine. Profiling relied on immunoSEQ multiplex PCR, and the TCRdb table lists in-frame clones only, not all of them. The sample contains fewer than 100,000 clones, around 84% of which appear only once. The source was peripheral blood, collected on day 0 of AZD1222 vaccination. All receptors derive from an adult in good health. Both conserved end residues are part of each CDR3. A D gene is named only where the DNA matches it firmly. Size is omitted from some rows. Given values are once, few, many or a class for expanded clones.

>.|TRBV5-5|TRBJ2-5|.
TGTGCCAGCAGCTGGGGGGAGACCCAGTACTTC
CASSWGETQYF
>TRBD1|TRBV29-1|TRBJ2-7|.
TGCAGCGTTATGTTGAGACAGGGGTCCTACGAGCAGTACTTC
CSVMLRQGSYEQYF
>.|TRBV9|TRBJ2-1|few
TGTGCCAGCGGGGCTCGGGGTCAAGCATCCTACAATGAGCAGTTCTTC
CASGARGQASYNEQFF
>.|TRBV6-6|TRBJ2-2|once
TGTGCCACCGACAAACAGGGTAGGGGCCGGGAGCTGTTTTTT
CATDKQGRGRELFF
>.|TRBV6-4|TRBJ1-2|.
TGTGCCAGCAGTGTAGGGACTGCCCGCGGAGCTAACTATGGCTACACCTTC
CASSVGTARGANYGYTF
>.|TRBV7-3|TRBJ2-1|once
TGTGCCAGCAGCTTAAGACCACAGGGTTACAATGAGCAGTTCTTC
CASSLRPQGYNEQFF
>.|TRBV20-1|TRBJ2-7|once
TGCAGTGTATCGAGGAGCTACGAGCAGTACTTC
CSVSRSYEQYF
>TRBD1|TRBV11-3|TRBJ2-5|.
TGTGCCAGCAGCTTAGTAGGTTCGGGTACAGGGGGAGACCAAGAGACCCAGTACTTC
CASSLVGSGTGGDQETQYF
>.|TRBV9|TRBJ2-3|.
TGTGCCAGCAGCCCCCAGGTAGGCTTGGATACGCAGTATTTT
CASSPQVGLDTQYF
>TRBD1|TRBV3-1/TRBV3-2|TRBJ2-5|.
TGTGCCAGTTCAGGGGGCCGCCAAGAGACCCAGTACTTC
CASSGGRQETQYF
>TRBD1|TRBV6-5|TRBJ2-7|few
TGTGCCAGCAGGGGACAGGGGGCCGGCTACGAGCAGTACTTC
CASRGQGAGYEQYF
>.|TRBV10-3|TRBJ2-1|.
TGTGCCATCAGTGCCGCTACGGATTACAATGAGCAGTTCTTC
CAISAATDYNEQFF
>.|TRBV6-5|TRBJ2-5|.
TGTGCCAGCAGTTCTTTGGAGACCCAGTACTTC
CASSSLETQYF
>.|TRBV18|TRBJ1-5|.
TGTGCCAGCTCAGAATACAACCAGCCCCAGCATTTT
CASSEYNQPQHF
>.|TRBV7-2|TRBJ2-7|few
TGTGCCAGCAGCTTAGTCGGAAACTACGAGCAGTACTTC
CASSLVGNYEQYF
>.|TRBV6-5|TRBJ2-5|.
TGTGCCAGCAGTTACTCGGCCGAGGTGGAGACCCAGTACTTC
CASSYSAEVETQYF
>TRBD1|TRBV6-5|TRBJ1-2|.
TGTGCCAGCAGCACCGGGACAGGGAGCGGCTACACCTTC
CASSTGTGSGYTF
>TRBD1|TRBV7-3|TRBJ2-2|.
TGTGCCACCGCGGCGGGACAGGGGACCGGGGAGCTGTTTTTT
CATAAGQGTGELFF
>.|TRBV28|TRBJ1-1|.
TGTGCCAGCAGTTTTCCCTGGAGGGGGAGGACTGAAGCTTTCTTT
CASSFPWRGRTEAFF
>.|TRBV7-2|TRBJ1-4|.
TGTGCCAGCAGTGATACCGGGACGGGATATGAAAAACTGTTTTTT
CASSDTGTGYEKLFF
>TRBD1|TRBV6-5|TRBJ1-2|.
TGTGCCAGCAGTTACAGGGGGCCAGACTATGGCTACACCTTC
CASSYRGPDYGYTF
>.|TRBV4-3|TRBJ1-1|.
TGCGCCAGCAGCCAAGATTGGGCAGGGAGAGGCACTGAAGCTTTCTTT
CASSQDWAGRGTEAFF
>.|TRBV28|TRBJ2-7|.
TGTGCCAGCAGTTTAGAGGGGACCACTTACGAGCAGTACTTC
CASSLEGTTYEQYF
>TRBD1|TRBV19|TRBJ1-1|.
TGTGCCAGTAGTGCCGGACAGGGCACTGAAGCTTTCTTT
CASSAGQGTEAFF
>.|TRBV28|TRBJ1-2|.
TGTGCCAGCAGTTTATTCCCCAGGGGAGGGGATGGCTACACCTTC
CASSLFPRGGDGYTF